The rows below give T cell receptor beta chains drawn from one sample of a study of regulatory T cells in long-lasting Graves disease. MiXCR, applied by TCRdb to the multiplex PCR reads, yields one record per CDR3 protein. The sample lists a few hundred thousand distinct CDR3 sequences; 12% to 15% were seen once. These data were also filed under a second study, of T cells in Graves' hyperthyroidism and ophthalmopathy.

Sequenced here: peripheral blood mononuclear cells (PBMCs), sampled at new diagnosis, from a patient treated with antithyroid drugs. The receptors were sampled from a woman aged 45-65 years with Graves disease. The CDR3 runs from the conserved cysteine through the conserved F or W. A D gene is named only where the DNA matches it firmly. The listing skips clone size in some rows; elsewhere it reads once, few, many or a size class.

D	V	J	size	DNA	CDR3
TRBD1	TRBV5-1	TRBJ2-7	many	TGCGCCAGCAGCGTAACCGGGACAGGGATCTACGAGCAGTACTTC	CASSVTGTGIYEQYF
NA	TRBV20-1	TRBJ2-6	few	TGCAGTGCTAGGGAGATATCTGGGGCCAACGTCCTGACTTTC	CSAREISGANVLTF
NA	TRBV20-1	TRBJ1-5	NA	TGCAGTGCTTCACCTGGGGAGGGTGAGTGGCAGCCCCAGCATTTT	CSASPGEGEWQPQHF
NA	TRBV28	TRBJ2-6	many	TGTGCCAGCAGTTCTCGGATCTCTGGGGCCAACGTCCTGACTTTC	CASSSRISGANVLTF
NA	TRBV5-1	TRBJ2-5	NA	TGCGCCAGCAGATTAATAGAAAGAGAGACCCAGTACTTC	CASRLIERETQYF
TRBD2	TRBV5-1	TRBJ2-2	few	TGCGCCAGCAGCTCCGCCCCGCTAGCGGGGGCTGGGACCGGGGAGCTGTTTTTT	CASSSAPLAGAGTGELFF
TRBD2	TRBV30	TRBJ2-1	few	TGTGCCTGCCCGGCTAGCGGGAGGGCCTTGGAGCAGTTCTTC	CACPASGRALEQFF
TRBD1	TRBV30	TRBJ1-4	many	TGTGCCTGGGCGACAGGGAGTGAAAAACTGTTTTTT	CAWATGSEKLFF
NA	TRBV7-8	TRBJ2-7	many	TGTGCCAGCAGCTTAGCACCCAGTCCATCCTACGAGCAGTACTTC	CASSLAPSPSYEQYF
NA	TRBV28	TRBJ2-7	many	TGTGCCAGCAGTTCCGGGGGCTTAAGGGAGCAGTACTTC	CASSSGGLREQYF
NA	TRBV29-1	TRBJ2-1	few	TGCAGCGTTGAAGGCAGGAACTACAATGAGCAGTTCTTC	CSVEGRNYNEQFF
NA	TRBV7-9	TRBJ1-1	NA	TGTGCCAGCAGCTTGGGCCGTCGTCAGAACACTGAAGCTTTCTTT	CASSLGRRQNTEAFF
NA	TRBV7-9	TRBJ2-2	many	TGTGCCAGCGGGATAAACACCGGGGAGCTGTTTTTT	CASGINTGELFF
NA	TRBV10-3	TRBJ2-7	many	TGTGCCATCAAGGCAGGGGCGGGGTACGAGCAGTACTTC	CAIKAGAGYEQYF
TRBD2	TRBV7-2	TRBJ2-1	NA	TGTGCCAGCAGCTTAGTAGCGGGAGTCCAATCAGGCGAGCAGTTCTTC	CASSLVAGVQSGEQFF
TRBD2	TRBV5-8	TRBJ2-5	few	TGTGCCAGCAGCTTGGGCCGACTAGCGGGAGTTGGGTGGGAGACCCAGTACTTC	CASSLGRLAGVGWETQYF
NA	TRBV7-3	TRBJ2-2	many	TGTGCCAGCAGCTGGGACGGAAACACCGGGGAGCTGTTTTTT	CASSWDGNTGELFF
NA	TRBV12-3/TRBV12-4	TRBJ2-7	many	TGTGCCAGCAGTTTAGTAGGTAGCGGCCCTTTCTACGAGCAGTACTTC	CASSLVGSGPFYEQYF
NA	TRBV18	TRBJ1-3	many	TGTGCCAGCTCGTCGGGGGAAGGCCTCTCTGGAAACACCATATATTTT	CASSSGEGLSGNTIYF
NA	TRBV10-3	TRBJ1-5	many	TGTGCCATCAGTGAGACAGATAATCAGCCCCAGCATTTT	CAISETDNQPQHF
NA	TRBV20-1	TRBJ2-7	many	TGCAGTGCTAGAGTGGCAGGGGCCGCGCCCTACGAGCAGTACTTC	CSARVAGAAPYEQYF
NA	TRBV3-1	TRBJ1-2	NA	TGTGCCAGCAGCCAAGGCGCCACTTCTAACTATGGCTACACCTTC	CASSQGATSNYGYTF
NA	TRBV7-9	TRBJ2-7	NA	TGTGCCAGCAGCTTAGGCTGGCAGGGTGTCAGCGAGCAGTACTTC	CASSLGWQGVSEQYF
NA	TRBV28	TRBJ1-2	NA	TGTGCCAGCAGTCCAGAGGGTGGGTACACCTTC	CASSPEGGYTF
NA	TRBV3-1	TRBJ2-2	many	TGTGCCAGCAGCCAAGTCGGAACCGGGGAGCTGTTTTTT	CASSQVGTGELFF
TRBD2	TRBV27	TRBJ2-5	few	TGTGCCAGCAGCCTTCCCTCTAGCGGCCAAGAGACCCAGTACTTC	CASSLPSSGQETQYF
NA	TRBV7-9	TRBJ2-7	few	TGTGCCAGCAGCCTGGCGGAGCACGAGCAGTACTTC	CASSLAEHEQYF
NA	TRBV20-1	TRBJ2-7	few	TGCAGTGCAAATCTACGACAGGGAGGTATAAACGAGCAGTACTTC	CSANLRQGGINEQYF
NA	TRBV7-3	TRBJ2-7	few	TGTGCCAGCAGCTTCGACAGAAAGCTCTACGAGCAGTACTTC	CASSFDRKLYEQYF
NA	TRBV28	TRBJ2-1	many	TGTGCCAGCAGTTACGTCGGTGAGCAGTTCTTC	CASSYVGEQFF
NA	TRBV6-5	TRBJ1-5	many	TGTGCCAGCAGTTACGGCGGGAACGGCAATCAGCCCCAGCATTTT	CASSYGGNGNQPQHF
TRBD2	TRBV2	TRBJ2-2	many	TGTGCCAGCAGTGGGGGGACTAGCGGACGAGGTGGGGCCACCGGGGAGCTGTTTTTT	CASSGGTSGRGGATGELFF
TRBD1	TRBV4-2	TRBJ1-2	few	TGTGCCAGCAGCCCAGGACAGGAGGATGGCTACACCTTC	CASSPGQEDGYTF
NA	TRBV6-1	TRBJ2-7	many	TGTGCCAGCAGGACATACGAGCAGTACTTC	CASRTYEQYF
TRBD2	TRBV5-1	TRBJ2-1	many	TGCGCCAGCAGCCCATCACTAGCGGGAATGGACAATGAGCAGTTCTTC	CASSPSLAGMDNEQFF
TRBD2	TRBV5-1	TRBJ2-1	few	TGCGCCAGCAGCTTGTTGCGGACTAGCGGATTCTCCTACAATGAGCAGTTCTTC	CASSLLRTSGFSYNEQFF
TRBD2	TRBV12-3/TRBV12-4	TRBJ2-1	many	TGTGCCAGCAGTTCTTGGACTAGCGGGCGGGACAATGAGCAGTTCTTC	CASSSWTSGRDNEQFF
NA	TRBV20-1	TRBJ1-5	many	TGCAGTGCTAGACCCTCAGGCTCCGGTCAGCCCCAGCATTTT	CSARPSGSGQPQHF
NA	TRBV27	TRBJ1-1	NA	TGTGCCAGCAGTCCAGGGGTTTCCACTGAAGCTTTCTTT	CASSPGVSTEAFF
TRBD1	TRBV7-9	TRBJ2-5	many	TGTGCCAGTGACAGGGGACAAGAGACCCAGTACTTC	CASDRGQETQYF
TRBD2	TRBV10-3	TRBJ2-1	NA	TGTGCCATCAGTGAGCGCGGGGGGGAGGGAGAGCAGTTCTTC	CAISERGGEGEQFF
TRBD1	TRBV27	TRBJ1-2	NA	TGTGCCAGCAGTTTATTAGGGGACAGCCCGACTTCTTATGGCTACACCTTC	CASSLLGDSPTSYGYTF
NA	TRBV28	TRBJ1-1	NA	TGTGCCAGCAGTCCATACCCCGGGATCGGGATGAACACTGAAGCTTTCTTT	CASSPYPGIGMNTEAFF
NA	TRBV13	TRBJ2-7	few	TGTACCAGCAGCCCACCAGCCGGGATCTACGAGCAGTACTTC	CTSSPPAGIYEQYF
TRBD2	TRBV11-2	TRBJ2-3	many	TGTGCCAGCAGCTTAGGGCGGGGGAGCACAGATACGCAGTATTTT	CASSLGRGSTDTQYF
TRBD1	TRBV28	TRBJ2-3	many	TGTGCCAGCAGCCTCACACAGGGGGCTAGCACAGATACGCAGTATTTT	CASSLTQGASTDTQYF
TRBD1	TRBV6-2/TRBV6-3	TRBJ2-7	NA	TGTGCCAGCAGAAGGGACAGGGACCCCTACGAGCAGTACTTC	CASRRDRDPYEQYF
NA	TRBV5-1	TRBJ2-1	NA	TGCGCCAGCAGCTTGGGGTCCAGCGTGATTACCTACAATGAGCAGTTCTTC	CASSLGSSVITYNEQFF
TRBD1	TRBV7-9	TRBJ2-5	NA	TGTGCCAGCAGCCAGACAGGGGGCAAACAAGAGACCCAGTACTTC	CASSQTGGKQETQYF
NA	TRBV7-3	TRBJ2-1	many	TGTGCCAGCAGCTTAAGAGGAACAGCGAATGAGCAGTTCTTC	CASSLRGTANEQFF
NA	TRBV12-3/TRBV12-4	TRBJ1-4	many	TGTGCCAGCAGTTTTTGGGGATTAATTGGATCCGCAACTAATGAAAAACTGTTTTTT	CASSFWGLIGSATNEKLFF
TRBD1	TRBV28	TRBJ2-7	many	TGTGCCAGCAGCCGAATGGGGACAGGGGTTTGGGAGCAGTACTTC	CASSRMGTGVWEQYF
NA	TRBV27	TRBJ1-5	few	TGTGCCAGCAGTTTATTCGGAGGGTCTTTTGGGACTAGCAATCAGCCCCAGCATTTT	CASSLFGGSFGTSNQPQHF
NA	TRBV7-9	TRBJ1-2	few	TGTGCCAGCAGCCCCCGACCCAGCGACAGCCCTAACTATGGCTACACCTTC	CASSPRPSDSPNYGYTF
TRBD2	TRBV10-3	TRBJ2-3	few	TGTGCCATCAGTGAAAAAGCGGGAGTAAATACGCAGTATTTT	CAISEKAGVNTQYF
TRBD2	TRBV30	TRBJ2-5	many	TGTGCCTGGAGTGACGGGAGGGAGACCCAGTACTTC	CAWSDGRETQYF
NA	TRBV5-6	TRBJ2-7	NA	TGTGCCAGCAGCTTGGGTCCCGATAACGCCTACGAGCAGTACTTC	CASSLGPDNAYEQYF
NA	TRBV2	TRBJ2-5	many	TGTGCCAGCAGACTAGCCCAAGAGACCCAGTACTTC	CASRLAQETQYF
NA	TRBV27	TRBJ1-1	many	TGTGCCAGCAGTCAAGGGATGGGGACTGAAGCTTTCTTT	CASSQGMGTEAFF
NA	TRBV9	TRBJ2-2	NA	TGTGCCAGCAGCGCAGAGGGACTGGCGACGTCCGGGGAGCTGTTTTTT	CASSAEGLATSGELFF